The 29 T cell receptor beta chains given below trace back to one sample, sequenced in a study of T cells in Graves' hyperthyroidism and ophthalmopathy. The CDR3 regions of TCR beta were amplified from RNA transcripts. First-round RT-PCR of the TCR CDR3 relied on the HTBI primer set. MiXCR was run by TCRdb on the multiplex PCR reads, yielding one entry per CDR3 protein. The sample contains fewer than 450,000 distinct CDR3 sequences, approximately 17% of which appear only once. Sample: blood. The receptors shown here come from a woman under 40 with Graves' hyperthyroidism that later progressed to Graves' ophthalmopathy.

This chain links TRBV20-1 with TRBJ2-7; D not resolved. The CDR3 totals 13 residues. The V end lost 1 base, the J end lost 4 bases, and 11 bases lay between the germline ends. The V gene's germline CDR1 is DFQATT and CDR2 SNEGSKA (reference sequence). CDR3 sequence reads: CSARAPLGYEQYF. CDR3 in DNA: TGCAGTGCTAGAGCCCCTCTTGGGTACGAGCAGTACTTC.

There are many counts of this clonotype. The chain employs TRBV2 and TRBJ2-7, with 7 bases identical to TRBD1. The CDR3 is 15 residues long. CDR1 and CDR2 (germline): SNHLY, FYNNEI. Trimming removed 7 bases from V and 0 bases from J; junction bases left unmatched: 9. As DNA, the CDR3 is TGTGCCAGCATGCGCACAGGGGAAGGCTCCTACGAGCAGTACTTC. This sequence encodes CASMRTGEGSYEQYF. Supplemented by reference TRBV2 and TRBJ2-7, the full variable domain reads EPEVTQTPSHQVTQMGQEVILRCVPISNHLYFYWYRQILGQKVEFLVSFYNNEISEKSEIFDDQFSVERPDGSNFTLKIRSTKLEDSAMYFCASMRTGEGSYEQYFGPGTRLTVT.

This clonotype appeared many times. V usage is TRBV12-3 or TRBV12-4 and J usage is TRBJ2-1, with 11 nucleotides matching TRBD2. The CDR3 runs to 19 residues. V trimming: 1 base; J trimming: 10 bases; junction bases outside the gene matches: 18. CDR3 residues: CASSLGTSGPEQVAREQFF. The CDR3 DNA is TGTGCCAGCAGTTTAGGGACTAGCGGGCCGGAGCAGGTAGCAAGAGAGCAGTTCTTC.

This clonotype was recorded at least ten times. The chain carries TRBV5-1 and TRBJ1-2; no firm D call. The germline V gene encodes CDR1 SGHRS and CDR2 YFSETQ. V lost 1 base and J lost 3, with 19 bases in between. CDR3 length: 17 residues. The CDR3 DNA sequence: TGCGCCAGCAGCTTGTTGGGTTCGGCAGGAAGAGACTATGGCTACACCTTC. Its protein is CASSLLGSAGRDYGYTF.

This clonotype was counted many times. This chain joins TRBV10-3 and TRBJ1-6, with D possibly being TRBD1 (5 bases). V lost 0 bases, J lost 7 bases, and 10 bases lay in between. The CDR3 contains 15 residues. The germline V gene has CDR1 ENHRY and CDR2 SYGVKD. CDR3 protein: CAISESGRVNSPLHF. DNA of the CDR3: TGTGCCATCAGTGAGTCCGGCAGGGTGAATTCACCCCTCCACTTT.

This clonotype was detected ten times or more. V and J are TRBV28 and TRBJ2-4, with D tentatively TRBD1 or TRBD2 (5 bases each). V was clipped by 1 base and J by 3 bases, with 28 bases between them. The CDR3 has 21 amino acids. The germline V gene has CDR1 MDHEN and CDR2 SYDVKM. This chain's CDR3 is CASSLFPSGILEGLSKNIQYF. CDR3 nucleotides: TGTGCCAGCAGTTTATTTCCATCGGGAATACTCGAGGGGTTGAGCAAAAACATTCAGTACTTC.

The V and J genes are TRBV7-2 and TRBJ1-5, with 7 positions matching TRBD1. The CDR3 has 18 amino acids. With V trimmed by 2 bases and J by 5 bases, 15 bases remained unmatched. Looked up from germline, CDR1 is SGHTA and CDR2 is FQGNSA. CDR3 residues: CASSLTSTGYRSYQPQHF. The DNA for the CDR3 is TGTGCCAGCAGCTTAACGTCGACAGGGTATCGATCGTATCAGCCCCAGCATTTT.

This clonotype occurred many times. The chain has TRBV19 and TRBJ2-1, with 10 nucleotides matching TRBD2. This CDR3 has 16 amino acids. CDR1 is LNHDA, CDR2 SQIVND, per germline (reference sequence). V dropped 5 bases and J dropped 8; count of bases not matched to a gene: 12. CDR3: CASSARGSGGAYEQFF. The CDR3 DNA is TGTGCCAGTAGTGCCAGGGGCAGCGGGGGGGCCTATGAGCAGTTCTTC.

This clonotype came up many times. This sequence joins TRBV11-2 and TRBJ1-2; D perhaps matches TRBD1 (5 bases). V lost 0 bases to trimming and J lost 8 bases, with 22 bases between them. The CDR3 is made up of 17 amino acids. Germline loops: CDR1 SGHAT, CDR2 FQNNGV. The CDR3 sequence: CASSLDISGPLKGGYTF. The CDR3 nucleotides are TGTGCCAGCAGCTTAGATATCTCCGGGCCTCTCAAGGGGGGCTACACCTTC.

In its sample, this clonotype was seen many times. The chain recombines TRBV5-1 with TRBJ1-3; a possible D gene is TRBD1 (6 bases). The CDR3 sequence is 15 residues long. V lost 3 bases, J lost 0 bases, and 10 bases lay in between. Germline V gene sequence: CDR1 SGHRS, CDR2 YFSETQ. The DNA of the CDR3 is TGCGCCAGCAGCTCAACAGGGAGCTCTGGAAACACCATATATTTT. Translation gives CASSSTGSSGNTIYF.

CDR3 sequence reads: CASVPTASLAGTHEQFF. CDR3 bases: TGTGCCAGCGTCCCAACCGCCTCGCTAGCGGGAACTCATGAGCAGTTCTTC. The V call is TRBV6-2 or TRBV6-3, the J call TRBJ2-1, with 9 positions matching TRBD2. CDR3 length: 17 amino acids. V shed 8 bases and J 8 bases; nucleotides not matched to a gene: 19. In germline, CDR1 is MNHEY, CDR2 SVGEGT.

The CDR3 spells CASSLGADYLKYEQYF. CDR3 nucleotide sequence: TGCGCCAGCAGCTTAGGGGCCGATTACTTAAAATACGAGCAGTACTTC. J is TRBJ2-7 and V is TRBV5-1, with D possibly being TRBD1 (5 bases). The V end was cut by 2 bases, the J end by 4 bases, with 19 bases between. The length of the CDR3 is 16 residues. Germline CDR1 SGHRS, CDR2 YFSETQ.

As regards this clonotype: This may come from a read error, since a much larger clone is one base off. V is TRBV28 and J is TRBJ1-5; 8 bases match TRBD1. CDR3 size: 16 residues. Germline loops: CDR1 MDHEN, CDR2 SYDVKM. As DNA, the CDR3 is TGTGCCAGCAGTTTATCAGGACAGGGTACTGATCAGCCCCACCATTTT. Its protein product is CASSLSGQGTDQPHHF.

This clonotype occurred many times. V and J are TRBV27 and TRBJ2-7; 13 bases are a match to TRBD2. After removal of 3 bases from V and 1 base from J, the junction contained 6 bases not matched to a gene. CDR3 length: 17 residues. In germline, CDR1 is MNHEY, CDR2 SMNVEV (reference sequence). The CDR3 nucleotides are TGTGCCAGCAGTTTGCTCCCGGGACTAGCGGGGTCCTACGAGCAGTACTTC. Residues: CASSLLPGLAGSYEQYF.

In this sample, this clonotype turned up many times. The V and J genes are TRBV6-1 and TRBJ2-3; TRBD1 is a possible D gene (6 bases). The germline V gene has CDR1 MNHNS and CDR2 SASEGT. The CDR3 has 16 residues. With 4 bases removed from V and 2 bases from J, the gap between germline ends came to 16 bases. The CDR3 protein is CASSVIAGDYTDTQYF. The CDR3 coding sequence is TGTGCCAGCAGTGTCATAGCAGGGGATTACACAGATACGCAGTATTTT.

This clonotype was picked up a small number of times. A single base separates this from a much larger clone, so it may be a read error. V gene TRBV2 combines with J gene TRBJ2-5; 8 bases agree with TRBD2. The length of the CDR3 is 15 residues. Trimming at V came to 4 bases and at J to 10 bases, leaving 14 bases not matched to a gene. The germline V gene has CDR1 SNHLY and CDR2 FYNNEI. The chain's CDR3 is CASSGGGLGRRRQYF. DNA of the CDR3: TGTGCCAGCAGTGGGGGGGGACTAGGTCGGCGTCGCCAGTACTTC.

This clonotype was seen at least ten times. This chain joins TRBV7-9 and TRBJ1-4, with 8 bases matching TRBD1. This CDR3 contains 16 residues. Trimming took 2 bases from V and 6 from J; bases not matched to a gene: 8. Germline values: CDR1 SEHNR, CDR2 FQNEAQ (reference sequence). The CDR3 nucleotides are TGTGCCAGCAGCTTAATCGGCGGCAGGGGGCATGAAAAACTGTTTTTT. It codes for CASSLIGGRGHEKLFF.

This clonotype was observed at least ten times. V gene TRBV20-1 combines with J gene TRBJ2-3; D perhaps matches TRBD1 (5 bases). Germline CDR1 DFQATT, CDR2 SNEGSKA (reference sequence). The CDR3 sequence is 15 residues long. V gave up 1 base and J gave up 3 bases, with 14 bases separating them. CDR3 region: CSARGEQALTDTQYF. The CDR3 DNA reads TGCAGTGCTAGAGGGGAACAGGCTTTGACAGATACGCAGTATTTT.

The J gene is TRBJ1-3, the V gene TRBV7-3, with D uncertain. Germline V gene sequence: CDR1 SGHTA, CDR2 FQGTGA. There are 13 residues in the CDR3. V was shortened by 1 base and J by 7 bases, with 8 bases between the two germline ends. As DNA, the CDR3 is TGTGCCAGCAGCTTAAGTGATGGGAACACCATATATTTT. Amino acids: CASSLSDGNTIYF.

In its sample, this clonotype was seen many times. The rearrangement links TRBV6-2 or TRBV6-3 to TRBJ2-5; 7 bases match TRBD2. The CDR3 spans 14 residues. Germline-derived CDR1 and CDR2 are MNHEY and SVGEGT. V lost 2 bases and J lost 2; bases outside the gene matches: 2. The CDR3 is CASSYLAEQETQYF. In DNA form, the CDR3 reads TGTGCCAGCAGTTACCTAGCGGAACAAGAGACCCAGTACTTC.

The chain carries TRBV28 and TRBJ2-7, with 7 bases fitting TRBD1. This CDR3 has 13 residues. The trim removed 9 bases at V and 5 bases at J, leaving 10 bases unmatched. CDR1 and CDR2 (germline): MDHEN, SYDVKM. The CDR3 DNA reads TGTGCCAGTCTGACAGGGTCTTGGGACGAGCAGTACTTC. Amino acids: CASLTGSWDEQYF.

In its sample, this clonotype was seen a few times. One junction end disagrees with the germline gene, perhaps due to a read error. J is TRBJ2-5 and V is TRBV7-9; 7 bases are a match to TRBD1. Germline V CDR1 and CDR2: SEHNR, FQNEAQ (reference sequence). The CDR3 has 14 residues. CDR3 nucleotide sequence: TGTGCCAGCAGCTCACGACAGGGCCGAGAGACCCGGTACTTC. As protein: CASSSRQGRETRYF.

This sequence joins TRBV12-3 or TRBV12-4 and TRBJ2-5, with D perhaps matching TRBD1 or TRBD2 (6 bases each). The CDR3 is 14 amino acids. Trimming cost V 6 bases and J 1 base, with 12 bases left between them. The CDR3 is CASRTGDIQETQYF. CDR3 in DNA: TGTGCCAGCAGGACGGGGGACATCCAAGAGACCCAGTACTTC.

The chain combines TRBV20-1 with TRBJ2-1; weak D call: TRBD2 (6 bases). The germline V gene has CDR1 DFQATT and CDR2 SNEGSKA (reference sequence). V was cut by 2 bases and J by 0 bases, with 11 bases left in between. This CDR3 has 15 amino acids. CDR3 sequence reads: CSARRDSSSYNEQFF. CDR3 in DNA: TGCAGTGCTAGAAGGGACTCCAGCTCCTACAATGAGCAGTTCTTC.

This chain joins TRBV19 and TRBJ2-4, with TRBD1 matching over 10 bases. The V segment lost 4 bases and the J segment 8 bases; nucleotides outside the gene matches: 5. The germline V gene encodes CDR1 LNHDA and CDR2 SQIVND (reference sequence). This CDR3 contains 14 residues. In nucleotides, the CDR3 is TGTGCCAGTAGTACGACAGGGGGCTGGGACATTCAGTACTTC. This codes for CASSTTGGWDIQYF.

This clonotype was counted ten times or more. The rearrangement links TRBV2 to TRBJ2-7; D is possibly TRBD1 (6 bases). The CDR3 is 15 amino acids. Trimming cost V 3 bases and J 2 bases, with 14 bases left between them. Germline V gives CDR1 SNHLY, CDR2 FYNNEI. The CDR3 loop reads CASSEKSRGPYEQYF. In DNA form, the CDR3 reads TGTGCCAGCAGTGAGAAATCCAGGGGACCCTACGAGCAGTACTTC.

In this sample, this clonotype turned up a few times. This chain joins TRBV27 and TRBJ2-5; unclear D gene. The V end lost 3 bases, the J end lost 1 base, and 6 bases lay between the germline ends. The CDR3 sequence is 13 residues long. CDR1 is MNHEY and CDR2 is SMNVEV in the germline V gene (reference sequence). CDR3 in amino acids: CASSFNIQETQYF. In nucleotides, the CDR3 is TGTGCCAGCAGTTTTAACATCCAAGAGACCCAGTACTTC.

This clonotype was detected many times. This rearrangement joins TRBV19 to TRBJ1-5, with D unclear. The CDR3 has 13 residues. V lost 3 bases and J lost 7, with 10 bases in between. The germline V gene has CDR1 LNHDA and CDR2 SQIVND (reference sequence). The CDR3: CASSMDQPQPQHF. The CDR3, as DNA: TGTGCCAGTAGTATGGACCAGCCCCAGCCCCAGCATTTT.

The chain carries TRBV20-1 and TRBJ2-3; D uncertain. The CDR3 is 14 residues long. The germline CDR1 and CDR2 sequences are DFQATT and SNEGSKA (reference sequence). V was clipped by 6 bases and J by 2 bases, with 15 bases between them. Written as DNA, the CDR3 is TGCAGTGCCGAGGACCCTGAAAACACAGATACGCAGTATTTT. It yields the protein CSAEDPENTDTQYF.